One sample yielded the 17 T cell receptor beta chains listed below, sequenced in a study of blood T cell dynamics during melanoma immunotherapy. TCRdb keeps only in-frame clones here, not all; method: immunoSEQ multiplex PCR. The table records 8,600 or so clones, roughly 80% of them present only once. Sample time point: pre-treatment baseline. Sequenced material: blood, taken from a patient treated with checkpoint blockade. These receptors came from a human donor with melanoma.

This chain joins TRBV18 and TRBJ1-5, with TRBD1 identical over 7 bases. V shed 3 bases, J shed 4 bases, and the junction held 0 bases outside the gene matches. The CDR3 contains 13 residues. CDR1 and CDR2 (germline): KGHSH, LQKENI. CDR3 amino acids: CASSPTGNQPQHF. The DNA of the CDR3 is TGTGCCAGCTCACCGACAGGGAATCAGCCCCAGCATTTT. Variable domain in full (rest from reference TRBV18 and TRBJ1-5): NAGVMQNPRHLVRRRGQEARLRCSPMKGHSHVYWYRQLPEEGLKFMVYLQKENIIDESGMPKERFSAEFPKEGPSILRIQQVVRGDSAAYFCASSPTGNQPQHFGDGTRLSIL.

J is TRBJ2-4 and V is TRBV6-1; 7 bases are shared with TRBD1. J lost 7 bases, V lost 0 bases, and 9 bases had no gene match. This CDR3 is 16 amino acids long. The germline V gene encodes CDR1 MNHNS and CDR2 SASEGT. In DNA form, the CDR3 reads TGTGCCAGCAGTGAAGCTTACGGAGCAGGGGGTAACATTCAGTACTTC. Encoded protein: CASSEAYGAGGNIQYF.

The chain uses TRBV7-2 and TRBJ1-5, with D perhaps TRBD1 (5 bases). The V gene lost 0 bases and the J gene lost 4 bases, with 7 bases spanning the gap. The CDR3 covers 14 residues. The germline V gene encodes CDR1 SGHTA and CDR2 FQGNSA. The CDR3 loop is CASSLAGGNQPQHF. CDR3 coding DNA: TGTGCCAGCAGCTTAGCTGGGGGGAATCAGCCCCAGCATTTT.

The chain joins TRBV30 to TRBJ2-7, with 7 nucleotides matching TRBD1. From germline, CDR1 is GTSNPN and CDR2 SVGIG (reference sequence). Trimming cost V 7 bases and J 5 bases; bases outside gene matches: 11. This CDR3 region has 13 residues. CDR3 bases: TGTGCCTACCGCCGGGACAGACCGGACGAGCAGTACTTC. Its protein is CAYRRDRPDEQYF.

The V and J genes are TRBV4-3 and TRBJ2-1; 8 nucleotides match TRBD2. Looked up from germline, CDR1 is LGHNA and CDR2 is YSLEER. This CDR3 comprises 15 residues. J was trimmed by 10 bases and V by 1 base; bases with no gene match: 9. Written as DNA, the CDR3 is TGCGCCAGCAGCCAAGCTGAGCGGGAGAGGGGCGAGCAGTTCTTC. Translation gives CASSQAERERGEQFF.

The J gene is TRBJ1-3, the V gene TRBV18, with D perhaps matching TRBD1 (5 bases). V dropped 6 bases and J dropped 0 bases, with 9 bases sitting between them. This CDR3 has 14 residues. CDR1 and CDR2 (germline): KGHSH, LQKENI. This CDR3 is CASSEDISGNTIYF. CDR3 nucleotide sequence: TGTGCCAGCTCGGAGGACATCTCTGGAAACACCATATATTTT.

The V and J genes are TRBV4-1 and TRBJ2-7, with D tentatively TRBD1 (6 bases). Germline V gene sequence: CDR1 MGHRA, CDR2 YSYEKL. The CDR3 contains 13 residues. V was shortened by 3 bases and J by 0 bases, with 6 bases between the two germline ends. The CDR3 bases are TGCGCCAGCAGCCAGGACAGCTCCTACGAGCAGTACTTC. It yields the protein CASSQDSSYEQYF.

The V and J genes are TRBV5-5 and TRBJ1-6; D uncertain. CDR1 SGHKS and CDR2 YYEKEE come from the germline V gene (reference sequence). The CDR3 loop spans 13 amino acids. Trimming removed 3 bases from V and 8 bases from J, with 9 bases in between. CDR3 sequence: CASSSGPDSPLHF. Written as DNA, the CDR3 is TGTGCCAGCAGCTCCGGGCCGGATTCACCCCTCCACTTT.

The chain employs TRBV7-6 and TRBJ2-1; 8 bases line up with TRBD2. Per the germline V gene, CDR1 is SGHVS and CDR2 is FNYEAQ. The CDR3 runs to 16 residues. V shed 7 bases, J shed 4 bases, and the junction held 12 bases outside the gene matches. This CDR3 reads CASTENEASGYNEQFF. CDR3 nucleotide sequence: TGTGCCAGCACCGAGAACGAAGCTAGCGGGTACAATGAGCAGTTCTTC.

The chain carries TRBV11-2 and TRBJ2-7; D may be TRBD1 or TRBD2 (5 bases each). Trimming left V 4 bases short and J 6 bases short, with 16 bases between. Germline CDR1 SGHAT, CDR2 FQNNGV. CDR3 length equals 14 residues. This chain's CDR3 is CASSSAGVQGEQYF. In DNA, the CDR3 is TGTGCCAGCAGCTCCGCCGGGGTCCAGGGCGAGCAGTACTTC.

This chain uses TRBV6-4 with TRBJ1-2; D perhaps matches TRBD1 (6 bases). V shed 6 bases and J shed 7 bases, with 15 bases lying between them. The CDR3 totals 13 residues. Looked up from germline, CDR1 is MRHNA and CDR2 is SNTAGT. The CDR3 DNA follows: TGTGCCAGCAGAGAATCGGGGGGCTCTGGCTACACCTTC. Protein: CASRESGGSGYTF.

The CDR3 loop is CASSIWNEKLFF. As DNA, the CDR3 is TGTGCCAGTAGTATATGGAATGAAAAACTGTTTTTT. This sequence joins TRBV19 and TRBJ1-4; D not resolved. The germline CDR1 and CDR2 sequences are LNHDA and SQIVND (reference sequence). This CDR3 is 12 amino acids long. Between the trimmed V and J ends, which lost 2 bases and 5 bases, there was a span of 3 bases.

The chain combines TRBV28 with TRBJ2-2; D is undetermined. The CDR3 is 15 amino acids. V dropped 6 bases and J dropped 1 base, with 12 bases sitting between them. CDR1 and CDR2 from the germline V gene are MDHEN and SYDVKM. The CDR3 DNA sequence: TGTGCCAGCAGGTCCCATGATTGGAACACCGGGGAGCTGTTTTTT. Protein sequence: CASRSHDWNTGELFF.

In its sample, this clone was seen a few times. CDR3 in amino acids: CASSLPGGDSPLHF. The CDR3 bases are TGTGCCAGCAGCCTCCCTGGGGGAGATTCACCCCTCCACTTT. The rearrangement uses TRBV13 and TRBJ1-6, with D possibly matching TRBD1 (5 bases). The germline CDR1 and CDR2 sequences are PRHDT and FYEKMQ (reference sequence). This CDR3 is 14 amino acids long. V lost 5 bases and J 8 bases, leaving 13 bases between the germline ends.

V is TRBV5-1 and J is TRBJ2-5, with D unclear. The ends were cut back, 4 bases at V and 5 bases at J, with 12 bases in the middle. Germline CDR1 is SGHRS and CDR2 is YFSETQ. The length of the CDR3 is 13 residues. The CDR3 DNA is TGCGCCAGCAGCCGGACCTTTGGGGAGACCCAGTACTTC. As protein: CASSRTFGETQYF. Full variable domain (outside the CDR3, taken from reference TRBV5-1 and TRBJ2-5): KAGVTQTPRYLIKTRGQQVTLSCSPISGHRSVSWYQQTPGQGLQFLFEYFSETQRNKGNFPGRFSGRQFSNSRSEMNVSTLELGDSALYLCASSRTFGETQYFGPGTRLLVL.

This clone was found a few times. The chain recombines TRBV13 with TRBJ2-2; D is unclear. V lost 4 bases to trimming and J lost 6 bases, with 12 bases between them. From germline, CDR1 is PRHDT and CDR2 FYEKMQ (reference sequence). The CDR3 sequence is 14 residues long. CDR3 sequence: CASSSLPRSGELFF. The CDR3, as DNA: TGTGCCAGCAGCTCCCTTCCTAGATCCGGGGAGCTGTTTTTT.

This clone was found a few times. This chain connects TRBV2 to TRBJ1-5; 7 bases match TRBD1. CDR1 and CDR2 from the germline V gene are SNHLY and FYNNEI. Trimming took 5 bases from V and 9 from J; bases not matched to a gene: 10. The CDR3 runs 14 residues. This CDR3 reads CASSPRQGSPPQHF. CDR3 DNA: TGTGCCAGCAGTCCACGACAGGGCTCGCCGCCCCAGCATTTT. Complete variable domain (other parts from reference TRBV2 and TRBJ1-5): EPEVTQTPSHQVTQMGQEVILRCVPISNHLYFYWYRQILGQKVEFLVSFYNNEISEKSEIFDDQFSVERPDGSNFTLKIRSTKLEDSAMYFCASSPRQGSPPQHFGDGTRLSIL.